Below, 17 T cell receptor beta chains from the same sample are listed, as sequenced in a study of blood T cell repertoires in COVID-19. Produced via immunoSEQ multiplex PCR; TCRdb's table is partial and in-frame only. Of approximately 250,000 clones in the sample, around 88% are singletons; the top ten hold about 2.5%. The specimen sequenced was PBMCs or T cells enriched from blood (not recorded which). These receptors were obtained from a woman in her thirties or forties with acute COVID-19.

This chain connects TRBV9 to TRBJ2-3, with 7 bases aligning to TRBD1. Germline V CDR1 and CDR2: SGDLS, YYNGEE. V shed 4 bases, J shed 13 bases, and the junction held 6 bases outside the gene matches. The CDR3 consists of 11 residues. The CDR3 coding sequence is TGTGCCAGCAGCCCGGGACAGCTCAAGTATTTT. It encodes CASSPGQLKYF.

This clone was observed a handful of times. V gene TRBV24-1 combines with J gene TRBJ1-5; unclear D gene. The CDR3 contains 14 residues. Trimming stripped 9 bases from V and 6 bases from J, with 17 bases between. Germline CDR1 reads KGHDR; CDR2 reads SFDVKD. The CDR3 region is CATWGGSGSQPQHF. The CDR3 nucleotides are TGTGCCACCTGGGGAGGGTCCGGGAGTCAGCCCCAGCATTTT.

This sequence joins TRBV5-4 and TRBJ2-5, with D possibly TRBD1 on 6 matching bases. The germline V gene encodes CDR1 SGHNT and CDR2 YYREEE (reference sequence). The length of the CDR3 is 16 residues. Trimming took 0 bases from V and 2 from J, leaving 14 bases between them. Written as DNA, the CDR3 is TGTGCCAGCAGCTTGGTAACCGGCACAGGGCAAGAGACCCAGTACTTC. Translated: CASSLVTGTGQETQYF. Full variable domain (rest looked up from reference TRBV5-4 and TRBJ2-5): ETGVTQSPTHLIKTRGQQVTLRCSSQSGHNTVSWYQQALGQGPQFIFQYYREEENGRGNFPPRFSGLQFPNYSSELNVNALELDDSALYLCASSLVTGTGQETQYFGPGTRLLVL.

The chain is built from TRBV30 and TRBJ2-7, with 7 bases identical to TRBD1. V gave up 0 bases and J gave up 7 bases; unmatched junction bases: 33. Germline V lookup: CDR1 GTSNPN, CDR2 SVGIG (reference sequence). This CDR3 has 22 residues. CDR3 region: CAWSVVKASGQEDRSWASEQYV. The CDR3 DNA sequence: TGTGCCTGGAGTGTAGTCAAAGCCTCTGGACAGGAGGACAGGAGCTGGGCTTCTGAGCAGTACGTC.

This clone was seen just once. The V and J genes are TRBV5-1 and TRBJ1-2; the D is unclear. Germline V CDR1 and CDR2: SGHRS, YFSETQ. V was clipped by 0 bases and J by 4 bases, with 10 bases between them. The CDR3 spans 14 residues. This CDR3 reads CASSLVVGSYGYTF. CDR3 bases: TGCGCCAGCAGCTTGGTAGTCGGGAGCTATGGCTACACCTTC.

This chain connects TRBV7-2 to TRBJ1-4, with 8 positions matching TRBD1. Germline trimming cut 3 bases from V and 8 bases from J; bases unmatched to any gene: 5. The V gene's germline CDR1 is SGHTA and CDR2 FQGNSA. CDR3 length: 14 residues. DNA of the CDR3: TGTGCCAGCAGCTTGGACAGGGTTGTGGAAAAACTGTTTTTT. Translating it yields CASSLDRVVEKLFF.

The chain is built from TRBV5-6 and TRBJ1-5; 7 bases map to TRBD1. This CDR3 spans 16 amino acids. The germline V gene has CDR1 SGHDT and CDR2 YYEEEE. The junction had 5 bases not matched to a gene; V was cut back by 2 bases and J by 0 bases. Written as DNA, the CDR3 is TGTGCCAGCAGCTTCAAGACAGGGAGTAGCAATCAGCCCCAGCATTTT. This codes for CASSFKTGSSNQPQHF.

As DNA, the CDR3 is TGTGCCAGCAGCTCCCCGACAGGGAGCGAAATCTCTGGAAACACCATATATTTT. It is translated as CASSSPTGSEISGNTIYF. The rearrangement joins TRBV7-2 to TRBJ1-3; the match to TRBD1 covers 7 bases. Germline values: CDR1 SGHTA, CDR2 FQGNSA. The CDR3 sequence is 18 residues long. J gave up 0 bases and V 4 bases, and 12 bases lay outside the gene matches.

CDR3 coding DNA: TGTGCCAGCAGCATGGACTCCACCTCTGGAAACACCATATATTTT. Amino acids: CASSMDSTSGNTIYF. This rearrangement joins TRBV5-5 to TRBJ1-3; D uncertain. Germline V CDR1 and CDR2: SGHKS, YYEKEE (reference sequence). Between the trimmed V and J ends, which lost 4 bases and 0 bases, there was a span of 11 bases. The CDR3 runs 15 residues.

The V call is TRBV25-1, the J call TRBJ1-4; 9 bases are shared with TRBD1. V lost 1 base and J lost 7; bases outside the gene matches: 7. Germline V gene sequence: CDR1 MGHDK, CDR2 SYGVNS. The CDR3 loop spans 16 amino acids. CDR3 in amino acids: CASSESGTGWSEKLFF. The DNA for the CDR3 is TGTGCCAGCAGTGAATCAGGGACAGGGTGGAGTGAAAAACTGTTTTTT.

This rearrangement joins TRBV24-1 to TRBJ1-2; D not certain. Trimming removed 3 bases at V and 4 bases at J, with 8 bases between. The CDR3 loop spans 13 amino acids. Germline V lookup: CDR1 KGHDR, CDR2 SFDVKD. The CDR3 region has the DNA TGTGCCACCAGTGATGAGGCGGGCTATGGCTACACCTTC. It codes for CATSDEAGYGYTF.

The V gene is TRBV30, the J gene TRBJ2-7; 9 bases match TRBD1. The CDR3 length is 14 residues. CDR1 is GTSNPN and CDR2 is SVGIG in the germline V gene (reference sequence). The ends lost 5 bases at V and 2 bases at J; junction bases unmatched: 7. CDR3 residues: CAWEDRGSAYEQYF. CDR3 nucleotides: TGTGCCTGGGAAGACAGGGGGAGCGCCTACGAGCAGTACTTC.

V and J are TRBV7-8 and TRBJ1-2, with D possibly matching TRBD1 (6 bases). The CDR3 covers 14 residues. Trimming took off 6 bases at V and 5 bases at J, with 16 bases between the two ends. Germline CDR1 SGHVS, CDR2 FQNEAQ. The CDR3 nucleotides read TGTGCCAGCAGTGGACAGCTCTTCCCTTATGGCTACACCTTC. Protein: CASSGQLFPYGYTF.

This clone has more than one count but fewer than ten. This rearrangement joins TRBV10-1 to TRBJ1-5; a possible D gene is TRBD1 (5 bases). The CDR3 totals 15 residues. CDR1 WNHNN and CDR2 SYGVQD come from the germline V gene (reference sequence). V was cut by 7 bases and J by 3 bases, with 16 bases left in between. CDR3 DNA: TGCGCCAGCAAGTCTGATAGGGGCCTCAATCAGCCCCAGCATTTT. This translates into CASKSDRGLNQPQHF.

This sequence joins TRBV18 and TRBJ1-4; D is undetermined. V lost 2 bases to trimming and J lost 0 bases, with 10 bases between them. The CDR3 sequence is 16 residues long. Germline assignment: CDR1 KGHSH and CDR2 LQKENI. CDR3 nucleotide sequence: TGTGCCAGCTCACCAATAACAGCGGCAACTAATGAAAAACTGTTTTTT. Encoded protein: CASSPITAATNEKLFF.

The rearrangement joins TRBV5-5 to TRBJ2-7; 9 nucleotides align to TRBD1. CDR3 size: 16 residues. Germline lookup yields CDR1 SGHKS and CDR2 YYEKEE (reference sequence). V shed 0 bases and J 5 bases; nucleotides not matched to a gene: 9. The CDR3 DNA sequence: TGTGCCAGCAGCTTGGCCGAGGGACAGGGTAGAAACGAGCAGTACGTC. Translated: CASSLAEGQGRNEQYV.

The genes are TRBV12-3 or TRBV12-4 and TRBJ1-1, with 7 bases matching TRBD1. Germline trimming cut 1 base from V and 6 bases from J; bases unmatched to any gene: 2. The CDR3 runs to 13 residues. DNA of the CDR3: TGTGCCAGCAGTTTAGGAGGGGGCCCTGAAGCTTTCTTT. It is translated as CASSLGGGPEAFF.